Listed below are T cell receptor beta chains from one sample, sequenced in a study of response to subunit inactivated influenza vaccine. TCRdb ran MiXCR on the RT-PCR reads and lists one entry per CDR3 protein. The sample contains 500,000 to 750,000 distinct CDR3 sequences, about 14% of which appear only once. The source was PBMCs from blood, collected approximately 12 days after vaccination. These receptors came from a man in his forties or fifties who received an inactivated influenza vaccine. The CDR3 runs from the conserved cysteine through the conserved F or W. The D gene is left open where the match is weak. The size of a clone is reported for some rows only, either as once, few or many, or as a class for expanded clones.

J | V | D | size | CDR3 | DNA
TRBJ1-1 | TRBV11-2 | - | few | CASSLVGVPNTEAFF | TGTGCCAGCAGCTTAGTTGGGGTCCCGAACACTGAAGCTTTCTTT
TRBJ2-7 | TRBV5-1 | - | few | CASRMTGAEQYF | TGCGCCAGCAGGATGACAGGTGCCGAGCAGTACTTC
TRBJ1-2 | TRBV5-5 | TRBD1 | few | CASSRDSSYGYTF | TGTGCCAGCAGCCGGGACAGCTCCTATGGCTACACCTTC
TRBJ1-2 | TRBV7-2 | TRBD1 | many | CASSFGTAYGYTF | TGCGCCAGCAGCTTTGGGACAGCCTATGGCTACACCTTC
TRBJ2-1 | TRBV2 | - | few | CASRRYWSSYNEQFF | TGTGCCAGCAGAAGGTATTGGAGCTCCTACAATGAGCAGTTCTTC
TRBJ2-1 | TRBV20-1 | TRBD2 | - | CSAPTSGNYNEQFF | TGCAGTGCTCCGACTAGCGGGAATTACAATGAGCAGTTCTTC
TRBJ1-1 | TRBV16 | - | many | CASSQFSGARGNTEAFF | TGTGCCAGCAGCCAATTTTCGGGGGCGCGGGGGAACACTGAAGCTTTCTTT
TRBJ2-7 | TRBV5-1 | - | few | CASSLVLGLNYEQYF | TGCGCCAGCAGCTTGGTCCTGGGGCTTAACTACGAGCAGTACTTC
TRBJ2-3 | TRBV27 | TRBD1 | - | CASSFDRVETDTQYF | TGTGCCAGCAGTTTCGACAGGGTAGAAACAGATACGCAGTATTTT
TRBJ2-1 | TRBV3-1 | - | few | CASSQDRDWYNEQFF | TGTGCCAGCAGCCAAGATCGGGACTGGTACAATGAGCAGTTCTTC
TRBJ2-3 | TRBV5-5 | - | few | CASSLAVRYTDTQYF | TGTGCCAGCAGCTTGGCTGTCAGGTATACAGATACGCAGTATTTT
TRBJ1-2 | TRBV29-1 | TRBD1 | - | CSVDPTGEVYGYTF | TGCAGCGTGGACCCGACAGGGGAGGTCTATGGCTACACCTTC
TRBJ2-7 | TRBV7-9 | - | - | CASSSNPYEQYF | TGTGCCAGCAGCTCCAACCCCTACGAGCAGTACTTC
TRBJ2-2 | TRBV2 | TRBD1 | - | CASKNGQGRTGELFF | TGTGCCAGCAAGAATGGACAGGGGCGGACCGGGGAGCTGTTTTTT
TRBJ2-7 | TRBV14 | - | many | CASSQRKYEQYF | TGTGCCAGCAGCCAACGGAAGTACGAGCAGTACTTC
TRBJ2-2 | TRBV3-1 | - | - | CASSQPTWATQNTGELFF | TGTGCCAGCAGCCAACCGACCTGGGCTACCCAGAACACCGGGGAGCTGTTTTTT
TRBJ2-2 | TRBV5-5 | TRBD1 | - | CASSPTGTGNSGELFF | TGTGCCAGCAGCCCCACGGGGACAGGGAACAGCGGGGAGCTGTTTTTT
TRBJ2-5 | TRBV27 | - | few | CASSSARGLAGETQYF | TGTGCCAGCAGCAGCGCGAGAGGGCTAGCAGGGGAGACCCAGTACTTC
TRBJ2-5 | TRBV15 | - | few | CATRGLAQETQYF | TGTGCCACCAGGGGACTGGCCCAAGAGACCCAGTACTTC
TRBJ2-1 | TRBV7-9 | - | few | CASEEGGGQFF | TGTGCCAGTGAAGAAGGGGGTGGGCAGTTCTTC
TRBJ2-5 | TRBV15 | TRBD1 | - | CATSRDPTGAETQYF | TGTGCCACCAGCAGAGATCCGACAGGGGCCGAGACCCAGTACTTC
TRBJ2-7 | TRBV4-2 | - | many | CASSQDRGREQYF | TGTGCCAGCAGCCAAGACAGGGGGAGGGAGCAGTACTTC
TRBJ1-4 | TRBV7-2 | TRBD1 | - | CASSSTGTEKLFF | TGTGCCAGCAGCTCGACAGGGACTGAAAAACTGTTTTTT
TRBJ1-1 | TRBV7-8 | TRBD1 | - | CASRQGTVNTEAFF | TGTGCCAGCAGACAAGGGACAGTGAACACTGAAGCTTTCTTT
TRBJ2-7 | TRBV15 | TRBD2 | many | CATSRETSGRLSYEQYF | TGTGCCACCAGCAGAGAGACTAGCGGGAGGCTTTCCTACGAGCAGTACTTC
TRBJ1-5 | TRBV6-2/TRBV6-3 | - | few | CASSYSQFSNQPQHF | TGTGCCAGCAGTTACTCCCAGTTCAGCAATCAGCCCCAGCATTTT
TRBJ2-7 | TRBV5-1 | TRBD1 | - | CASSSTGFHEQYF | TGCGCCAGCAGCTCGACAGGGTTTCACGAGCAGTACTTC
TRBJ2-7 | TRBV7-2 | - | few | CASSATGNYEQYF | TGTGCCAGCAGCGCCACCGGGAACTACGAGCAGTACTTC
TRBJ2-7 | TRBV7-2 | TRBD1 | - | CASSPVTGFNEQYF | TGTGCCAGCAGCCCCGTGACAGGGTTCAACGAGCAGTACTTC
TRBJ2-1 | TRBV30 | - | - | CAWSIENEQFF | TGTGCCTGGAGTATAGAGAATGAGCAGTTCTTC
TRBJ2-1 | TRBV24-1 | TRBD2 | - | CATSDADVQGAGGRDYNEQFF | TGTGCCACCAGTGATGCGGACGTCCAGGGAGCAGGCGGGAGGGACTACAATGAGCAGTTCTTC
TRBJ2-5 | TRBV3-1 | - | - | CASEPPRETQYF | TGTGCCAGCGAGCCCCCGAGAGAGACCCAGTACTTC
TRBJ2-7 | TRBV7-2 | - | few | CASSLAPNVAPYEQYF | TGTGCCAGCAGCTTAGCCCCCAACGTCGCCCCCTACGAGCAGTACTTC
TRBJ2-1 | TRBV7-6 | - | few | CASSLDISFNEQFF | TGTGCCAGCAGCTTAGATATTAGCTTCAATGAGCAGTTCTTC
TRBJ2-1 | TRBV7-8 | TRBD1 | few | CASSPMTGNYNEQFF | TGTGCCAGCAGCCCGATGACAGGGAACTACAATGAGCAGTTCTTC
TRBJ2-7 | TRBV10-3 | TRBD2 | few | CAISESLLAGSYEQYF | TGTGCCATCAGTGAGTCTCTACTAGCGGGGTCCTACGAGCAGTACTTC
TRBJ1-2 | TRBV4-1 | - | few | CASSHEGLDYGYTF | TGCGCCAGCAGCCACGAGGGTTTGGACTATGGCTACACCTTC
TRBJ2-5 | TRBV20-1 | - | - | CSARDGWRETQYF | TGCAGTGCTCGGGATGGGTGGAGGGAGACCCAGTACTTC
TRBJ1-6 | TRBV12-3/TRBV12-4 | TRBD1 | - | CASRGQARDSPLHF | TGTGCCAGCAGGGGACAGGCGAGGGATTCACCCCTCCACTTT
TRBJ2-1 | TRBV5-1 | TRBD1 | few | CASSLAVGQGIHEQFF | TGCGCCAGCAGCTTGGCCGTAGGACAGGGAATCCATGAGCAGTTCTTC
TRBJ2-3 | TRBV15 | - | many | CATSRVPVTDTQYF | TGTGCCACCAGCAGAGTCCCGGTCACAGATACGCAGTATTTT
TRBJ2-1 | TRBV29-1 | - | - | CSVEVPEQFF | TGCAGCGTTGAAGTTCCTGAGCAGTTCTTC
TRBJ2-3 | TRBV5-1 | - | few | CASSLVVTVGTDTQYF | TGCGCCAGCAGCTTGGTCGTCACGGTAGGCACAGATACGCAGTATTTT
TRBJ2-7 | TRBV4-3 | - | few | CASSQDQAGSYEQYF | TGCGCCAGCAGCCAAGATCAAGCAGGTTCCTACGAGCAGTACTTC
TRBJ2-7 | TRBV5-6 | TRBD2 | few | CASSHAGEGYEQYF | TGTGCCAGCAGCCACGCGGGGGAAGGATACGAGCAGTACTTC